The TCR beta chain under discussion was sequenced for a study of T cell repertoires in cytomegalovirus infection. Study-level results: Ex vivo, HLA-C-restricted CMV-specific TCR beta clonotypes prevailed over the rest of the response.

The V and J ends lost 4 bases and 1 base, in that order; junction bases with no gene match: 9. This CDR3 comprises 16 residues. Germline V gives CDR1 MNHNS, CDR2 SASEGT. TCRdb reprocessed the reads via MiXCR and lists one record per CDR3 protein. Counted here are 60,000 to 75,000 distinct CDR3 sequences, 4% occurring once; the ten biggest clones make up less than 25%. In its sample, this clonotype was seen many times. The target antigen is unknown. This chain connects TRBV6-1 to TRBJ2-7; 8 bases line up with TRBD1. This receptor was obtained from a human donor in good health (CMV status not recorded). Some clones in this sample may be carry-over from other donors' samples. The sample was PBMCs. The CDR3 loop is CASSGQGRIVSYEQYF. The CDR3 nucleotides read TGTGCCAGCAGTGGACAGGGGAGGATTGTATCCTACGAGCAGTACTTC.